This T cell receptor beta chain stems from a study of blood T cells in healthy people across ages. Points from the study as a whole: Researchers judged that diversity estimates from one million T cells fell short of true values. Shifts in expanded clonotypes may have been confounded by donor CMV status, which was unknown.

Combining a sample-barcoded 5' primer with a J-beta primer mix, a second PCR ran for roughly 7 to 11 cycles. In TCRdb, the 5' RACE reads were re-called with MiXCR into one record per CDR3 protein. The sample has approximately 1,700,000 distinct CDR3 sequences; about two fifths are singletons. The people who gave samples were healthy Caucasians from Russia, aged about 6 to 100. Isolation per sample recovered at least 7 million PBMCs. This clonotype was seen ten or more times. Antigen specificity is unknown. Germline V CDR1 and CDR2: SQVTM, ANQGSEA. V was clipped by 5 bases and J by 0 bases, with 15 bases between them. The CDR3 loop spans 15 amino acids.

This TCR was recovered from a human donor in good health. The chain employs TRBV29-1 and TRBJ2-3; D may correspond to TRBD1 or TRBD2 (6 bases each). Sequencing was performed on blood. Written as DNA, the CDR3 is TGCAGCGTTCTAGGGGGGTATTCTAGCACAGATACGCAGTATTTT. It encodes CSVLGGYSSTDTQYF.